What follows are 26 T cell receptor beta chains derived from one specimen sequenced in a study of T cell responses to AZD1222 COVID-19 vaccine. Method: immunoSEQ multiplex PCR; TCRdb's copy keeps in-frame clones and lacks some. The table includes about 75,000 clones, approximately 89% detected once. The sample was peripheral blood, taken 28 days after the second dose of the MenACWY control vaccine. These receptors all come from an adult who received the MenACWY meningococcal vaccine as a control.

This rearrangement joins TRBV11-2 to TRBJ2-1; 10 bases fit TRBD2. Germline-derived CDR1 and CDR2 are SGHAT and FQNNGV. Trimming at V came to 5 bases and at J to 5 bases, leaving 9 bases not matched to a gene. The CDR3 consists of 16 residues. The CDR3 protein is CASSPFTSGAHNEQFF. Written as DNA, the CDR3 is TGTGCCAGCAGCCCTTTCACTAGCGGGGCCCACAATGAGCAGTTCTTC.

V and J are TRBV7-2 and TRBJ1-4; 11 nucleotides match TRBD1. Looked up from germline, CDR1 is SGHTA and CDR2 is FQGNSA. CDR3 length: 15 residues. The V and J ends lost 2 bases and 10 bases, in that order; junction bases with no gene match: 6. CDR3 amino acids: CASSLLGQGGGKLFF. For the CDR3, the DNA is TGTGCCAGCAGCTTATTGGGACAGGGGGGGGGAAAACTGTTTTTT.

This clone was observed once. This rearrangement joins TRBV14 to TRBJ1-4; 10 positions agree with TRBD1. The CDR3 has 15 amino acids. Germline V lookup: CDR1 SGHDN, CDR2 FVKESK. V shed 5 bases and J 8 bases; nucleotides not matched to a gene: 8. CDR3 coding DNA: TGTGCCAGCAGCGCATGGGACAGGGGAAAAGAAAAACTGTTTTTT. Translated, it gives CASSAWDRGKEKLFF.

The V and J genes are TRBV19 and TRBJ1-5; 7 bases agree with TRBD1. The V segment lost 7 bases and the J segment 3 bases; nucleotides outside the gene matches: 12. The length of the CDR3 is 16 residues. Per the germline V gene, CDR1 is LNHDA and CDR2 is SQIVND (reference sequence). The chain's CDR3 is CASISSTGQANQPQHF. Here the CDR3 DNA reads TGTGCCAGTATCTCAAGCACCGGACAGGCCAATCAGCCCCAGCATTTT.

V usage is TRBV14 and J usage is TRBJ1-2; TRBD1 matches 7 bases. CDR3 length: 15 amino acids. V was clipped by 0 bases and J by 5 bases; unmatched bases: 6. The germline gives CDR1 SGHDN, CDR2 FVKESK. In DNA, the CDR3 is TGTGCCAGCAGCCAAGAAGGGGGCAGGGGGTATGGCTACACCTTC. Translating gives CASSQEGGRGYGYTF.

The chain is built from TRBV7-2 and TRBJ1-5; D may be TRBD1 (5 bases). CDR1 and CDR2 (germline): SGHTA, FQGNSA. This CDR3 is built from 15 residues. The V gene lost 0 bases and the J gene lost 3 bases, with 9 bases spanning the gap. CDR3 bases: TGTGCCAGCAGCTTAGCGGGACTCATCAATCAGCCCCAGCATTTT. It is translated as CASSLAGLINQPQHF.

V usage is TRBV29-1 and J usage is TRBJ2-1, with TRBD1 matching 8 bases. CDR3 length: 13 residues. V was clipped by 6 bases and J by 6 bases; unmatched bases: 7. CDR1 and CDR2 (germline): SQVTM, ANQGSEA. Here the CDR3 DNA reads TGCAGCGTAGATATTGACAGGGGCAATGAGCAGTTCTTC. It encodes CSVDIDRGNEQFF.

The chain carries TRBV14 and TRBJ2-1, with D hard to call. CDR1 and CDR2 from the germline V gene are SGHDN and FVKESK. The V end was cut by 2 bases, the J end by 7 bases, with 3 bases between. The CDR3 has 11 residues. This CDR3 is CASSQKNEQFF. CDR3 nucleotides: TGTGCCAGCAGCCAAAAGAATGAGCAGTTCTTC.

Points on this clone: One junction end disagrees with the germline gene, perhaps due to a read error. In DNA form, the CDR3 reads TGCGCCAGCAGCCAAGGAGGGGACCCAGTGGACAGCAAGGCCTTC. As protein: CASSQGGDPVDSKAF. The rearrangement joins TRBV4-3 to TRBJ1-2; tentative D call: TRBD1 (6 bases). CDR1 is LGHNA and CDR2 is YSLEER in the germline V gene. This CDR3 comprises 15 residues.

The rearrangement links TRBV2 to TRBJ2-3; 9 bases match TRBD1. The germline gives CDR1 SNHLY, CDR2 FYNNEI. This CDR3 spans 17 amino acids. V shed 5 bases, J shed 0 bases, and the junction held 9 bases outside the gene matches. CDR3 bases: TGTGCCAGCAGTCCGGACAGGGGCTTCCTTAGCACAGATACGCAGTATTTT. This sequence encodes CASSPDRGFLSTDTQYF.

The chain links TRBV5-1 to TRBJ1-4; D is undetermined. Germline V gives CDR1 SGHRS, CDR2 YFSETQ. V gave up 3 bases and J gave up 0 bases, with 9 bases separating them. There are 15 residues in the CDR3. This chain's CDR3 is CASSSDFATNEKLFF. In DNA form, the CDR3 reads TGCGCCAGCAGCTCAGATTTTGCAACTAATGAAAAACTGTTTTTT. The full variable domain, with the rest looked up from reference TRBV5-1 and TRBJ1-4, is KAGVTQTPRYLIKTRGQQVTLSCSPISGHRSVSWYQQTPGQGLQFLFEYFSETQRNKGNFPGRFSGRQFSNSRSEMNVSTLELGDSALYLCASSSDFATNEKLFFGSGTQLSVL.

The V and J genes are TRBV29-1 and TRBJ1-4, with a weak D call TRBD1 (5 bases). Germline V gene sequence: CDR1 SQVTM, CDR2 ANQGSEA. This CDR3 has 14 residues. V dropped 7 bases and J dropped 8 bases, with 20 bases sitting between them. The CDR3: CSANSGPRNEKLFF. In nucleotides, the CDR3 is TGCAGCGCGAATTCAGGGCCTCGGAACGAAAAACTGTTTTTT.

A single count supports this clone. V usage is TRBV7-6 and J usage is TRBJ1-2; the match to TRBD1 covers 10 bases. The CDR3 consists of 15 residues. CDR1 SGHVS and CDR2 FNYEAQ come from the germline V gene. Trimming took 1 base from V and 2 from J; bases not matched to a gene: 1. CDR3 protein: CASSLGQGANYGYTF. In DNA, the CDR3 is TGTGCCAGCAGCTTAGGACAGGGGGCAAACTATGGCTACACCTTC.

The rearrangement uses TRBV5-4 and TRBJ1-2, with TRBD1 matching over 9 bases. With 4 bases clipped from V and 3 bases from J, the junction kept 10 bases outside the gene matches. The CDR3 is 16 residues long. Germline V gives CDR1 SGHNT, CDR2 YYREEE (reference sequence). The CDR3 loop is CASSPSGTGFDYGYTF. CDR3 nucleotide sequence: TGTGCCAGCAGCCCTTCCGGGACAGGGTTCGACTATGGCTACACCTTC.

This chain joins TRBV27 and TRBJ1-2, with D perhaps TRBD1 (6 bases). Deletions cut 5 bases from V and 8 bases from J, with 18 bases between. CDR3 length: 14 amino acids. The germline gives CDR1 MNHEY, CDR2 SMNVEV (reference sequence). The CDR3 DNA is TGTGCCAGCAGTACCTTGGGACACCGCTACGGCTACACCTTC. Its protein product is CASSTLGHRYGYTF.

The rearrangement joins TRBV5-5 to TRBJ2-2, with D tentatively TRBD1 (7 bases). The CDR3 is made up of 16 amino acids. Trimming left V 3 bases short and J 6 bases short, with 18 bases between. Germline CDR1 reads SGHKS; CDR2 reads YYEKEE (reference sequence). This CDR3 is CASSSRRQGGAGELFF. In DNA, the CDR3 is TGTGCCAGCAGCTCTCGCCGACAGGGAGGTGCCGGGGAGCTGTTTTTT.

This clone was found once. The CDR3 DNA is TGCGCCAGCAGCCGAAATGTCGGGGGAGCCCAGCAGTACTTC. This sequence encodes CASSRNVGGAQQYF. The chain carries TRBV4-3 and TRBJ2-7; perhaps TRBD2 as D (6 bases). The V and J ends lost 4 bases and 8 bases respectively, with 18 bases between them. Per germline, CDR1 LGHNA and CDR2 YSLEER. The CDR3 totals 14 residues.

The sample holds one count of this clone. The genes are TRBV11-2 and TRBJ1-3; D is ambiguous. This CDR3 spans 13 amino acids. The ends were cut back, 0 bases at V and 4 bases at J, with 4 bases in the middle. Germline CDR1 SGHAT, CDR2 FQNNGV. The CDR3 sequence is CASSLERGNTIYF. The CDR3 coding sequence is TGTGCCAGCAGCTTAGAACGGGGAAACACCATATATTTT.

This sequence joins TRBV10-2 and TRBJ1-1; D may be TRBD1 (5 bases). The CDR3 is 14 residues long. Per germline, CDR1 WSHSY and CDR2 SAAADI. Trimming pared 0 bases from V and 7 bases from J, leaving 12 bases between. In DNA, the CDR3 is TGCGCCAGCAGTGAGTCGGGGACCGGAATTGAAGCTTTCTTT. Translated, it gives CASSESGTGIEAFF.

The V call is TRBV6-2 or TRBV6-3, the J call TRBJ2-3; the D gene is possibly TRBD1 (5 bases). Trimming left V 6 bases short and J 1 base short, with 20 bases between. The CDR3 sequence is 17 residues long. Germline V CDR1 and CDR2: MNHEY, SVGEGT. The CDR3 coding sequence is TGTGCCAGCAGCCCGACTGTCGGACACAAACGCACAGATACGCAGTATTTT. It encodes CASSPTVGHKRTDTQYF.

CDR3 protein: CASSPTMVNGAFF. The CDR3 DNA reads TGTGCCAGCAGCCCAACCATGGTAAATGGGGCTTTCTTT. The chain joins TRBV6-5 to TRBJ1-1; D ambiguous. The length of the CDR3 is 13 residues. V was clipped by 6 bases and J by 11 bases, with 19 bases between them. Looked up from germline, CDR1 is MNHEY and CDR2 is SVGAGI.

The J gene is TRBJ1-1, the V gene TRBV6-1; 9 positions match TRBD1. The germline V gene has CDR1 MNHNS and CDR2 SASEGT. Trimming cost V 2 bases and J 4 bases; bases outside gene matches: 17. The CDR3 consists of 19 residues. This chain's CDR3 is CASSEQGRTGGLYSTEAFF. The CDR3 DNA reads as TGTGCCAGCAGTGAACAGGGACGAACAGGGGGCTTATACAGCACTGAAGCTTTCTTT.

The V call is TRBV2, the J call TRBJ1-4, with D hard to call. CDR3 size: 14 residues. Germline values: CDR1 SNHLY, CDR2 FYNNEI. V shed 5 bases and J shed 7 bases, with 14 bases lying between them. The CDR3 DNA reads as TGTGCCAGCAGTACCCCGGGGTCTAGTGAAAAACTGTTTTTT. Translation: CASSTPGSSEKLFF. The full variable domain, with the rest looked up from reference TRBV2 and TRBJ1-4, is EPEVTQTPSHQVTQMGQEVILRCVPISNHLYFYWYRQILGQKVEFLVSFYNNEISEKSEIFDDQFSVERPDGSNFTLKIRSTKLEDSAMYFCASSTPGSSEKLFFGSGTQLSVL.

The chain joins TRBV7-9 to TRBJ1-1; D remains ambiguous. Between the trimmed V and J ends, which lost 10 bases and 4 bases, there was a span of 13 bases. The germline CDR1 and CDR2 sequences are SEHNR and FQNEAQ (reference sequence). The CDR3 spans 12 residues. CDR3 region: CATALGSTEAFF. The DNA for the CDR3 is TGTGCCACCGCCTTGGGGAGCACTGAAGCTTTCTTT.

The chain recombines TRBV5-4 with TRBJ2-7; D might be TRBD1 (5 bases). The CDR3 extends over 12 amino acids. The V end was cut by 2 bases, the J end by 5 bases, with 8 bases between. The germline V gene has CDR1 SGHNT and CDR2 YYREEE (reference sequence). The CDR3 protein is CASSFRGNEQYF. The DNA of the CDR3 is TGTGCCAGCAGCTTTAGGGGTAACGAGCAGTACTTC.

This chain joins TRBV7-2 and TRBJ2-7, with 11 nucleotides matching TRBD2. The CDR3 runs 16 residues. Germline V CDR1 and CDR2: SGHTA, FQGNSA. V was pared by 5 bases and J by 3 bases, with 9 bases of the junction left unmatched. The CDR3: CASSALTSGDLYEQYF. The CDR3 nucleotides read TGTGCCAGCAGCGCCCTGACTAGCGGGGACCTCTACGAGCAGTACTTC.